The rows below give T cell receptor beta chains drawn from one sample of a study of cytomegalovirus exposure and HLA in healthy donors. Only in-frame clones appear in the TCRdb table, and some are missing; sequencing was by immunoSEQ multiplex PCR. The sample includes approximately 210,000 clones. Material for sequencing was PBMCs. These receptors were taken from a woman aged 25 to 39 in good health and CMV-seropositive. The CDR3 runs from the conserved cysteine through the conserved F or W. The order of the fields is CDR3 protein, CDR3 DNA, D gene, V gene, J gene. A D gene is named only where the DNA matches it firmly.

CASSSLVGQTYEQYF	TGCGCCAGCAGCTCCTTGGTCGGACAGACCTACGAGCAGTACTTC	-	TRBV5-1	TRBJ2-7
CASSQDRGRRYEQYF	TGTGCCAGCAGCCAAGATCGAGGGAGAAGATACGAGCAGTACTTC	-	TRBV14	TRBJ2-7
CAISPINLRDTQYF	TGTGCCATCAGCCCGATTAATTTGAGAGATACGCAGTATTTT	-	TRBV10-3	TRBJ2-3
CASSKTSPADTQYF	TGTGCCAGCAGTAAGACTAGTCCAGCAGATACGCAGTATTTT	-	TRBV6-6	TRBJ2-3
CASSAHITDTQYF	TGTGCCAGCAGTGCACATATCACAGATACGCAGTATTTT	-	TRBV27	TRBJ2-3
CASSRDGNYGYTF	TGTGCCAGCAGCCGAGACGGGAACTATGGCTACACCTTC	-	TRBV6-5	TRBJ1-2
CSGQGLDTEAFF	TGCAGCGGACAGGGGTTGGACACTGAAGCTTTCTTT	TRBD1	TRBV29-1	TRBJ1-1
CASRTRGLISEYEQYF	TGTGCCAGCCGCACCCGGGGACTTATTTCGGAGTACGAGCAGTACTTC	-	TRBV28	TRBJ2-7
CASSPEGGDFQETQYF	TGTGCCAGCAGCCCCGAGGGAGGGGACTTTCAAGAGACCCAGTACTTC	TRBD2	TRBV9	TRBJ2-5
CASTSSGVGDYGYTF	TGTGCCAGCACCTCGTCGGGGGTCGGAGACTATGGCTACACCTTC	-	TRBV28	TRBJ1-2
CASRVAGELNEQFF	TGTGCCAGCAGAGTAGCGGGGGAGCTCAATGAGCAGTTCTTC	TRBD2	TRBV6-1	TRBJ2-1
CASSRGSETQYF	TGTGCCAGCAGCCGCGGGAGTGAGACCCAGTACTTC	TRBD2	TRBV11-3	TRBJ2-5
CASSPDRGNYGYTF	TGTGCCAGCAGCCCGGACAGGGGTAACTATGGCTACACCTTC	TRBD1	TRBV5-4	TRBJ1-2
CASSENSNPTYEQYF	TGTGCCAGCAGCGAAAACAGTAACCCCACCTACGAGCAGTACTTC	-	TRBV7-9	TRBJ2-7
CASSLSGSPYNEQFF	TGTGCCAGCAGCTTAAGCGGGAGTCCCTACAATGAGCAGTTCTTC	TRBD2	TRBV13	TRBJ2-1
CASRQGRGLGAEKLFF	TGTGCCAGCCGACAGGGTAGAGGATTGGGGGCTGAAAAACTGTTTTTT	TRBD1	TRBV11-2	TRBJ1-4
CASSPSRGQGADSYNEQFF	TGTGCCAGCTCACCTTCCCGAGGACAGGGGGCTGACTCCTACAATGAGCAGTTCTTC	TRBD1	TRBV18	TRBJ2-1
CASSLSIYNEQFF	TGTGCCAGCAGTTTATCTATCTACAATGAGCAGTTCTTC	-	TRBV27	TRBJ2-1
CASSMGLEGHYEQYF	TGTGCCAGCAGCATGGGACTTGAGGGCCACTACGAGCAGTACTTC	-	TRBV9	TRBJ2-7
CASSLGTTSTDTQYF	TGCGCCAGCAGCCTCGGGACAACTAGCACAGATACGCAGTATTTT	-	TRBV10-2	TRBJ2-3
CASSQEGGQQPQHF	TGCGCCAGCAGCCAGGAGGGAGGGCAACAGCCCCAGCATTTT	-	TRBV4-3	TRBJ1-5
CASSLELVPSTDTQYF	TGTGCCAGCAGCTTGGAATTAGTCCCTAGCACAGATACGCAGTATTTT	-	TRBV5-4	TRBJ2-3
CASSLVYRGSNEQFF	TGTGCCAGCAGCTTAGTGTACAGGGGGAGCAATGAGCAGTTCTTC	TRBD1	TRBV7-2	TRBJ2-1
CASTRAPRDRVSDTQYF	TGTGCCAGCACAAGGGCCCCCCGGGACAGGGTTTCAGATACGCAGTATTTT	TRBD1	TRBV2	TRBJ2-3
CASSEQAISYEQYF	TGTGCCAGCAGTGAACAGGCGATCTCCTACGAGCAGTACTTC	-	TRBV2	TRBJ2-7
CASSLLSDRFYEQYF	TGTGCCAGCAGTTTACTCTCCGACAGGTTCTACGAGCAGTACTTC	-	TRBV28	TRBJ2-7
CAISGRGDYGYTF	TGTGCCATCAGTGGGAGGGGCGACTATGGCTACACCTTC	-	TRBV10-3	TRBJ1-2
CASSLGAAAEQYF	TGTGCCAGCAGCTTAGGAGCGGCCGCCGAGCAGTACTTC	-	TRBV7-9	TRBJ2-7
CASSPPTGSYGYTF	TGTGCCAGCAGCCCACCTACGGGGTCCTATGGCTACACCTTC	-	TRBV5-5	TRBJ1-2
CASSPPTGGSGGYTF	TGCGCCAGCAGCCCCCCGACAGGGGGATCAGGCGGCTACACCTTC	TRBD1	TRBV5-1	TRBJ1-2
CASSLLLTGSLLSGANVLTF	TGTGCCAGCAGCCTCCTCCTGACAGGGTCCCTCTTGAGTGGGGCCAACGTCCTGACTTTC	TRBD1	TRBV2	TRBJ2-6
CASSSAPPGQGRDEQYF	TGTGCCAGCAGTTCCGCCCCTCCGGGACAGGGGCGGGACGAGCAGTACTTC	TRBD1	TRBV27	TRBJ2-7
CASSMGQSNQPQHF	TGTGCCAGTAGTATGGGACAGAGCAATCAGCCCCAGCATTTT	TRBD1	TRBV19	TRBJ1-5
CASSEPRGQPQHF	TGCGCCAGCAGTGAACCGCGGGGTCAGCCCCAGCATTTT	-	TRBV10-2	TRBJ1-5
CATSREDSHNEQFF	TGTGCCACCAGCAGAGAGGACAGCCACAATGAGCAGTTCTTC	-	TRBV15	TRBJ2-1
CASSLVPDISYEQYF	TGCGCCAGCAGCTTGGTACCGGACATCTCCTACGAGCAGTACTTC	-	TRBV5-1	TRBJ2-7
CASSVTGPYEQFF	TGTGCCAGCAGCGTAACGGGTCCCTATGAGCAGTTCTTC	-	TRBV9	TRBJ2-1
CASSLGQGQETQYF	TGTGCCAGCAGCTTAGGGCAGGGACAAGAGACCCAGTACTTC	-	TRBV7-6	TRBJ2-5
CAIGRQGTHEQYF	TGTGCCATCGGGAGACAGGGGACCCACGAGCAGTACTTC	TRBD1	TRBV10-3	TRBJ2-7
CAISEQGAQHF	TGTGCCATCAGCGAGCAGGGGGCCCAGCATTTT	TRBD1	TRBV10-3	TRBJ1-5
CASSQGLFDRDMNTEAFF	TGCGCCAGCAGTCAAGGACTCTTCGACAGGGACATGAACACTGAAGCTTTCTTT	TRBD1	TRBV4-3	TRBJ1-1
CASSETGTGIFYGYTF	TGTGCCAGCAGCGAAACCGGGACAGGGATCTTCTATGGCTACACCTTC	TRBD1	TRBV11-2	TRBJ1-2
CASSFGTGWVGEAFF	TGCGCCAGCAGCTTCGGGACAGGGTGGGTTGGTGAAGCTTTCTTT	TRBD1	TRBV5-1	TRBJ1-1
CASSTRDTRTFSYGYTF	TGTGCCAGTAGTACCCGGGACACCCGGACGTTTTCTTATGGCTACACCTTC	-	TRBV19	TRBJ1-2
CASSSVGLAGVGSYNEQFF	TGTGCCAGTAGTAGCGTCGGCCTAGCGGGAGTAGGCTCCTACAATGAGCAGTTCTTC	TRBD2	TRBV19	TRBJ2-1
CASSPGPLLAGGHQYF	TGTGCCAGCAGCCCCGGCCCGTTGTTAGCGGGTGGCCACCAGTACTTC	TRBD2	TRBV9	TRBJ2-7
CASSEGLSDTQYF	TGTGCCAGCAGTGAAGGGCTCTCAGATACGCAGTATTTT	-	TRBV2	TRBJ2-3
CATSRGQESTDTQYF	TGTGCCACCAGCAGGGGACAGGAGAGCACAGATACGCAGTATTTT	TRBD1	TRBV15	TRBJ2-3
CASSWTGNTGELFF	TGTGCCAGCAGCTGGACAGGGAACACCGGGGAGCTGTTTTTT	TRBD1	TRBV2	TRBJ2-2
CASSVDSNTEAFF	TGTGCCAGCAGCGTGGACTCGAACACTGAAGCTTTCTTT	-	TRBV7-9	TRBJ1-1
CATTGWETQYF	TGTGCTACTACAGGATGGGAGACCCAGTACTTC	-	TRBV12-5	TRBJ2-5
CASSLLGLAGNNSPLHF	TGTGCCAGCAGTTTATTGGGGTTGGCAGGGAATAATTCACCCCTCCACTTT	-	TRBV27	TRBJ1-6